This TCR beta chain originates from a study of blood T cell repertoires in COVID-19. In the study overall: Acute and convalescent COVID-19 samples came from the United States, Italy and Spain. The analysed material was cDNA or gDNA that came from T cells, B-cell-depleted T cells, or PBMCs.

Sequenced by immunoSEQ multiplex PCR; TCRdb stores in-frame clones only, minus some. The table includes 330,000 or so clones, over 85% detected once. Seattle participants joined during active infection and were tracked over time. V was clipped by 9 bases and J by 7 bases; unmatched bases: 11. This CDR3 has 13 amino acids. CDR1 is LNHDA and CDR2 is SQIVND in the germline V gene (reference sequence). This clone came up once. Sequencing was carried out using peripheral blood. This TCR came from a woman aged 55-69 years with COVID-19, enrolled during active disease. The J gene is TRBJ2-7, the V gene TRBV19; 8 bases are a match to TRBD1. CDR3 amino acids: CASLDRVLGEQYF. The CDR3 DNA reads as TGTGCCAGCCTGGACAGGGTATTGGGGGAGCAGTACTTC.